The 27 T cell receptor beta chains below all came from one sample that was sequenced in a study of regulatory T cells in long-lasting Graves disease. Both iRepertoire HTBI primers and Arm-PCR of CDR3 regions were used to build the TCR beta libraries. TCRdb re-called the multiplex PCR reads with MiXCR, one entry per CDR3 protein. This sample carries hundreds of thousands of distinct CDR3 sequences, around a sixth of them seen once, and the ten largest clones take around a fifth. The time point was: newly diagnosed GD, antithyroid drugs for less than 3 months. Construction of the TCR library relied on RNA isolated from PBMCs. Sample: peripheral blood mononuclear cells (PBMCs), taken at new diagnosis, from a patient treated with antithyroid drugs. The receptors were sampled from a female donor with Graves disease.

V gene TRBV7-9 combines with J gene TRBJ2-2; D may be TRBD1 or TRBD2 (5 bases each). Deletions cut 4 bases from V and 5 bases from J, with 20 bases between. From germline, CDR1 is SEHNR and CDR2 FQNEAQ (reference sequence). CDR3 size: 17 residues. CDR3 DNA sequence: TGTGCCAGCAGCTCCCTCCGCCGGGGCGCCTCTACCGGGGAGCTGTTTTTT. Protein sequence: CASSSLRRGASTGELFF.

The V and J genes are TRBV19 and TRBJ1-2; D uncertain. CDR1 is LNHDA and CDR2 is SQIVND in the germline V gene (reference sequence). The CDR3 spans 14 residues. The V gene lost 1 base and the J gene lost 2 bases, with 8 bases spanning the gap. The chain's CDR3 is CASSIARINYGYTF. The CDR3 region has the DNA TGTGCCAGTAGTATAGCACGGATCAACTATGGCTACACCTTC.

This clonotype was recorded at least ten times. Compared with germline, one end of the junction differs, possibly owing to a read error. The rearrangement links TRBV5-5 to TRBJ1-4; no firm D call. CDR1 and CDR2 from the germline V gene are SGHKS and YYEKEE (reference sequence). The CDR3 is 15 amino acids. The CDR3 DNA sequence: TGCGCCAGCAGCCAAGATGGAAGGGTCGGTGAAAAACTGTTTTTT. Amino acids: CASSQDGRVGEKLFF. Using reference TRBV5-5 and TRBJ1-4 for the parts outside the CDR3, the full variable domain is DAGVTQSPTHLIKTRGQQVTLRCSPISGHKSVSWYQQVLGQGPQFIFQYYEKEERGRGNFPDRFSARQFPNYSSELNVNALLLGDSALYLCASSQDGRVGEKLFFGSGTQLSVL.

This clonotype was seen at least ten times. In nucleotides, the CDR3 is TGTGCCACCAGTGATCCCAGCGGGGGGGCAGATACGCAGTATTTT. Its protein product is CATSDPSGGADTQYF. The chain employs TRBV24-1 and TRBJ2-3; 10 nucleotides agree with TRBD2. V was clipped by 3 bases and J by 4 bases; unmatched bases: 3. The CDR3 covers 15 residues. Germline V lookup: CDR1 KGHDR, CDR2 SFDVKD.

This chain joins TRBV2 and TRBJ2-1; 10 bases fit TRBD2. The CDR3 runs 17 residues. Unmatched junction bases numbered 14, after V lost 6 bases and J lost 6 bases. The germline gives CDR1 SNHLY, CDR2 FYNNEI. Written as DNA, the CDR3 is TGTGCCAGCAGCCCCGGAACTAGCGGGATGAGGGGCAATGAGCAGTTCTTC. It is translated as CASSPGTSGMRGNEQFF.

This clonotype has at least ten counts. One junction end disagrees with the germline gene, perhaps due to a read error. The V gene is TRBV11-1, the J gene TRBJ1-2, with 8 bases lining up with TRBD1. This CDR3 is built from 15 residues. Germline V CDR1 and CDR2: SGHAT, FQDESV (reference sequence). CDR3 DNA: TGTGCCAGCAGTTTAGTTGGGACAGGCTCCTATGGCTACACCTTC. It encodes CASSLVGTGSYGYTF.

This chain joins TRBV18 and TRBJ1-1, with D possibly being TRBD1 (5 bases). CDR1 is KGHSH and CDR2 is LQKENI in the germline V gene. The V end lost 4 bases, the J end lost 5 bases, and 17 bases lay between the germline ends. The CDR3 has 15 residues. The CDR3 DNA sequence: TGTGCCAGCTCACGGGGGTCGGCAGGAGAGACTGAAGCTTTCTTT. Residues: CASSRGSAGETEAFF.

The V gene is TRBV12-3 or TRBV12-4, the J gene TRBJ1-1; tentative D call: TRBD1 (6 bases). This CDR3 has 14 residues. V was cut by 5 bases and J by 8 bases, with 18 bases left in between. The CDR3 protein is CASSHSWGGREAFF. In DNA, the CDR3 is TGTGCCAGCAGTCATTCGTGGGGGGGGCGCGAAGCTTTCTTT.

This clonotype has ten or more counts. The chain carries TRBV12-3 or TRBV12-4 and TRBJ1-2; D is uncertain. The ends were cut back, 6 bases at V and 7 bases at J, with 21 bases in the middle. The CDR3 extends over 15 amino acids. CDR3 protein: CASSPSTSLRAGYTF. Here the CDR3 DNA reads TGTGCCAGCAGCCCCTCTACGTCGTTGAGGGCTGGCTACACCTTC.

This clonotype was counted many times. The chain joins TRBV24-1 to TRBJ1-1; 7 bases are a match to TRBD1. The V and J ends lost 9 bases and 1 base, in that order; junction bases with no gene match: 10. The length of the CDR3 is 15 residues. Germline V gene lookup returns CDR1 KGHDR and CDR2 SFDVKD. The CDR3 sequence: CATETGLGENTEAFF. CDR3 sequence (DNA): TGTGCCACCGAGACAGGGCTCGGGGAGAACACTGAAGCTTTCTTT.

About this clonotype itself: Its ends do not fully match the called genes, so a read error is possible. The chain links TRBV7-9 to TRBJ1-2, with 10 bases fitting TRBD1. CDR3 length: 13 amino acids. Germline V CDR1 and CDR2: SEHNR, FQNEAQ (reference sequence). CDR3 sequence: CAGSDRGLDGYTF. The DNA for the CDR3 is TGTGCCGGCAGTGACAGGGGGCTTGACGGCTACACCTTC. The whole variable domain, remainder taken from reference TRBV7-9 and TRBJ1-2, is DTGVSQNPRHKITKRGQNVTFRCDPISEHNRLYWYRQTLGQGPEFLTYFQNEAQLEKSRLLSDRFSAERPKGSFSTLEIQRTEQGDSAMYLCAGSDRGLDGYTFGSGTRLTVV.

There are many counts of this clonotype. The chain is built from TRBV5-1 and TRBJ1-1, with D possibly being TRBD1 (5 bases). The CDR3 loop spans 12 amino acids. The germline V gene encodes CDR1 SGHRS and CDR2 YFSETQ. Trimming cost V 0 bases and J 7 bases, with 7 bases left between them. CDR3: CASSLAGFEAFF. The CDR3, as DNA: TGCGCCAGCAGCTTGGCAGGGTTTGAAGCTTTCTTT.

V usage is TRBV4-3 and J usage is TRBJ2-7; perhaps TRBD2 as D (6 bases). In germline, CDR1 is LGHNA, CDR2 YSLEER. The V gene lost 0 bases and the J gene lost 1 base, with 10 bases spanning the gap. The CDR3 has 15 amino acids. In DNA, the CDR3 is TGCGCCAGCAGCCAAGAGCGGGACGTTTCCTACGAGCAGTACTTC. The encoded protein is CASSQERDVSYEQYF.

In this sample, this clonotype turned up many times. This sequence joins TRBV9 and TRBJ1-2; D is unclear. Germline V gene data show CDR1 as SGDLS and CDR2 as YYNGEE. V was shortened by 4 bases and J by 7 bases, with 11 bases between the two germline ends. The CDR3 loop spans 12 amino acids. The chain's CDR3 is CASSIPGSGYTF. CDR3 DNA: TGTGCCAGCAGCATACCAGGTTCTGGCTACACCTTC.

This clonotype has at least ten counts. The chain employs TRBV30 and TRBJ1-5; D gene uncertain. V was cut by 1 base and J by 5 bases, with 9 bases left in between. The germline gives CDR1 GTSNPN, CDR2 SVGIG (reference sequence). This CDR3 comprises 13 residues. The CDR3 reads CAWSAQVDQPQHF. The CDR3 region has the DNA TGTGCCTGGAGTGCCCAGGTGGATCAGCCCCAGCATTTT.

This clonotype was found many times. The genes are TRBV12-3 or TRBV12-4 and TRBJ2-1; 8 bases map to TRBD1. This CDR3 has 15 amino acids. With 6 bases clipped from V and 3 bases from J, the junction kept 7 bases outside the gene matches. This CDR3 reads CASSSGQVIYNEQFF. CDR3 in DNA: TGTGCCAGCAGCTCGGGACAGGTGATCTACAATGAGCAGTTCTTC.

The gene calls are TRBV4-1 and TRBJ2-7; perhaps TRBD1 as D (6 bases). CDR1 and CDR2 (germline): MGHRA, YSYEKL. This CDR3 has 15 residues. Trimming pared 5 bases from V and 0 bases from J, leaving 14 bases between. The CDR3 reads CASSRGTQASYEQYF. The CDR3 DNA is TGCGCCAGCAGCAGAGGGACACAGGCCTCCTACGAGCAGTACTTC.

The chain carries TRBV10-1 and TRBJ2-3; TRBD2 matches at 10 bases. Trimming at V came to 4 bases and at J to 4 bases, leaving 8 bases not matched to a gene. CDR3 size: 16 residues. CDR1 is WNHNN, CDR2 SYGVQD, per germline (reference sequence). The CDR3 protein is CASSALAGESSDTQYF. The CDR3 bases are TGCGCCAGCAGTGCCCTAGCGGGAGAATCGTCAGATACGCAGTATTTT.

This chain connects TRBV9 to TRBJ2-2; D is possibly TRBD1 or TRBD2 (5 bases each). With 2 bases removed from V and 7 bases from J, the gap between germline ends came to 15 bases. The CDR3 is 15 residues long. The germline CDR1 and CDR2 sequences are SGDLS and YYNGEE. CDR3 sequence (DNA): TGTGCCAGCAGCGTTTTGCGGGCCAGGGACGGGGAGCTGTTTTTT. Residues: CASSVLRARDGELFF.

This clonotype came up many times. In DNA, the CDR3 is TGTGCTACGGACAGGGGGCCCGACAATGAGCAGTTCTTC. Translation gives CATDRGPDNEQFF. The chain carries TRBV2 and TRBJ2-1, with TRBD1 identical over 11 bases. The CDR3 loop spans 13 amino acids. Looked up from germline, CDR1 is SNHLY and CDR2 is FYNNEI.

This clonotype was seen at least ten times. This sequence joins TRBV2 and TRBJ1-3; D might be TRBD1 (5 bases). This CDR3 is built from 17 residues. Germline V gives CDR1 SNHLY, CDR2 FYNNEI. The V gene lost 8 bases and the J gene lost 0 bases, with 20 bases spanning the gap. Written as DNA, the CDR3 is TGTGCCAGCTACCGGGACGCAGCACCTATCTCTGGAAACACCATATATTTT. Translated, it gives CASYRDAAPISGNTIYF. Full variable domain (rest looked up from reference TRBV2 and TRBJ1-3): EPEVTQTPSHQVTQMGQEVILRCVPISNHLYFYWYRQILGQKVEFLVSFYNNEISEKSEIFDDQFSVERPDGSNFTLKIRSTKLEDSAMYFCASYRDAAPISGNTIYFGEGSWLTVV.

This clonotype was counted at least ten times. In DNA, the CDR3 is TGTGCCCTAGAGAGGGGGCGCGCCACCGGGGAGCTGTTTTTT. Translation gives CALERGRATGELFF. The rearrangement joins TRBV7-9 to TRBJ2-2; TRBD1 aligns across 7 bases. The J segment lost 4 bases and the V segment lost 11 bases, leaving 10 bases of the junction unmatched. The CDR3 runs 14 residues. Per germline, CDR1 SEHNR and CDR2 FQNEAQ (reference sequence). The entire variable domain, with the rest obtained from reference TRBV7-9 and TRBJ2-2, is as follows: DTGVSQNPRHKITKRGQNVTFRCDPISEHNRLYWYRQTLGQGPEFLTYFQNEAQLEKSRLLSDRFSAERPKGSFSTLEIQRTEQGDSAMYLCALERGRATGELFFGEGSRLTVL.

This clonotype was observed many times. The chain employs TRBV11-2 and TRBJ2-7, with D maybe TRBD2 (6 bases). The CDR3 extends over 14 amino acids. V lost 5 bases to trimming and J lost 3 bases, with 14 bases between them. Germline assignment: CDR1 SGHAT and CDR2 FQNNGV. The DNA for the CDR3 is TGTGCCAGCAGCCCGGAGGGGCCTGACTACGAGCAGTACTTC. Amino acid sequence: CASSPEGPDYEQYF.

The CDR3 loop is CASGLDVGLSSYNEQFF. The CDR3 DNA sequence: TGTGCTAGTGGTTTGGACGTGGGTCTAAGCTCCTACAATGAGCAGTTCTTC. The V and J genes are TRBV12-5 and TRBJ2-1; D not certain. Trimming took 1 base from V and 0 from J, leaving 13 bases between them. The CDR3 spans 17 residues. From germline, CDR1 is LGHNT and CDR2 FRNRAP.

Ten or more counts support this clonotype. V and J are TRBV12-3 or TRBV12-4 and TRBJ2-3; TRBD1 matches 7 bases. Trimming at V came to 6 bases and at J to 10 bases, leaving 4 bases not matched to a gene. CDR3 length: 11 residues. The CDR3 bases are TGTGCCAGCAGAAGGACAGGATCGCAGTATTTT. It yields the protein CASRRTGSQYF.

This clonotype was recorded many times. This chain links TRBV28 with TRBJ2-5, with D hard to call. This CDR3 is 13 amino acids long. Trimming shortened V by 6 bases and J by 5 bases, and 13 bases separated the two germline ends. CDR1 and CDR2 (germline): MDHEN, SYDVKM. The CDR3 DNA reads TGTGCCAGCAGGGGCCCAGCCGTCGAGACCCAGTACTTC. Its translation is CASRGPAVETQYF.

This clonotype was detected a few times. The chain joins TRBV7-9 to TRBJ1-1; D is unresolved. The length of the CDR3 is 15 residues. V was trimmed by 5 bases and J by 2 bases, leaving 15 bases between them. Germline V gene lookup returns CDR1 SEHNR and CDR2 FQNEAQ (reference sequence). CDR3 bases: TGTGCCAGCAGCACCCAAAGACAAGGAAACACTGAAGCTTTCTTT. Protein: CASSTQRQGNTEAFF.